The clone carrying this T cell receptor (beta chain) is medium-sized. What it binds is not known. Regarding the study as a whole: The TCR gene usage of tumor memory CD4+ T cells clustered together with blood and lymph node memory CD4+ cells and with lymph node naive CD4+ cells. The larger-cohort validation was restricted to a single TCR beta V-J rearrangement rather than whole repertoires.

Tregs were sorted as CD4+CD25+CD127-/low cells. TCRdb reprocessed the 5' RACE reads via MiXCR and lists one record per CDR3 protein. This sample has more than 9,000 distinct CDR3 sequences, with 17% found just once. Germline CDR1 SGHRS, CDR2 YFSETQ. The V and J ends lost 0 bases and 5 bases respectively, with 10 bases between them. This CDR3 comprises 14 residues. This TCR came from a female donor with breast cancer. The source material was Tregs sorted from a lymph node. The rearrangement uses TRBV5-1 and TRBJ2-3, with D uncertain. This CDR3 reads CASSLGPMGDTQYF. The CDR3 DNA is TGCGCCAGCAGCTTGGGTCCAATGGGAGATACGCAGTATTTT.